The entry that follows covers one TCR beta chain sequence. The data were produced by immunoSEQ multiplex PCR, yet TCRdb's version contains in-frame clones alone and is incomplete. The profile covers around 250,000 clones, with around 81% appearing a single time and around 2% taken by the ten largest. Losses at the gene ends were 4 bases for V and 4 bases for J; bases not matched to a gene: 5. This CDR3 contains 16 residues. Germline-derived CDR1 and CDR2 are KGHSH and LQKENI. The sample is drawn from a study of blood T cell repertoires in COVID-19. Study context: PBMCs, B-cell-depleted T cells, or T cells provided the cDNA or gDNA that made up the material.

Sequenced material: peripheral blood. The chain has TRBV18 and TRBJ2-1; 12 nucleotides agree with TRBD2. The TCR originated in a man aged 25 to 45 who had recovered from COVID-19. The CDR3 reads CASSLTSGGSYNEQFF. CDR3 nucleotides: TGTGCCAGCTCACTAACTAGCGGGGGGAGTTACAATGAGCAGTTCTTC. The full variable domain, with the rest looked up from reference TRBV18 and TRBJ2-1, is NAGVMQNPRHLVRRRGQEARLRCSPMKGHSHVYWYRQLPEEGLKFMVYLQKENIIDESGMPKERFSAEFPKEGPSILRIQQVVRGDSAAYFCASSLTSGGSYNEQFFGPGTRLTVL.